A single sample is the source of the 20 T cell receptor beta chains below, sequenced in a study of T cell responses to AZD1222 COVID-19 vaccine. Method: immunoSEQ multiplex PCR; TCRdb's copy keeps in-frame clones and lacks some. The sample has about 140,000 clones; approximately 90% are singletons. The source was peripheral blood, collected 28 days after the second AZD1222 dose. Receptors originate from an adult who received the AZD1222 COVID-19 vaccine.

This chain joins TRBV10-3 and TRBJ1-5; D gene ambiguous. The CDR3 is 13 amino acids. The germline gives CDR1 ENHRY, CDR2 SYGVKD. V was clipped by 0 bases and J by 9 bases, with 9 bases between them. The CDR3: CAISESTVGPQHF. In DNA form, the CDR3 reads TGTGCCATCAGTGAGTCAACCGTGGGGCCCCAGCATTTT.

The chain joins TRBV28 to TRBJ2-5; D remains ambiguous. Germline V gives CDR1 MDHEN, CDR2 SYDVKM. V was trimmed by 6 bases and J by 5 bases, leaving 16 bases between them. There are 14 residues in the CDR3. CDR3 protein: CASSRLDPRETQYF. The DNA of the CDR3 is TGTGCCAGCAGCCGCCTTGATCCCAGGGAGACCCAGTACTTC.

The CDR3: CASSVAGSAQEPQHF. CDR3 nucleotide sequence: TGTGCCAGCAGCGTAGCTGGTAGTGCCCAGGAGCCCCAGCATTTT. The chain uses TRBV9 and TRBJ1-5; unclear D gene. The length of the CDR3 is 15 residues. V dropped 0 bases and J dropped 8 bases, with 15 bases sitting between them. Germline V CDR1 and CDR2: SGDLS, YYNGEE.

V usage is TRBV5-4 and J usage is TRBJ2-1; 8 bases are shared with TRBD2. The CDR3 spans 16 residues. The V and J ends lost 7 bases and 4 bases, in that order; junction bases with no gene match: 13. Germline V gene lookup returns CDR1 SGHNT and CDR2 YYREEE (reference sequence). As DNA, the CDR3 is TGTGCCAGCTCGGGGGGGACCGCCAAGGAGTACAATGAGCAGTTCTTC. Its translation: CASSGGTAKEYNEQFF.

The V and J genes are TRBV29-1 and TRBJ1-2, with D perhaps matching TRBD1 (6 bases). The germline gives CDR1 SQVTM, CDR2 ANQGSEA. V lost 1 base to trimming and J lost 8 bases, with 14 bases between them. The CDR3 spans 13 residues. The CDR3 loop is CSVEVPNRDGYTF. CDR3 nucleotides: TGCAGCGTTGAAGTTCCCAACAGGGACGGCTACACCTTC.

V usage is TRBV9 and J usage is TRBJ2-1, with 8 bases matching TRBD2. The V and J ends lost 2 bases and 5 bases, in that order; junction bases with no gene match: 6. Germline V gene lookup returns CDR1 SGDLS and CDR2 YYNGEE. The CDR3 has 15 residues. This CDR3 reads CASSVGAAGDNEQFF. The CDR3 DNA reads as TGTGCCAGCAGCGTGGGGGCAGCGGGGGACAATGAGCAGTTCTTC.

V gene TRBV28 combines with J gene TRBJ1-6, with a weak D call TRBD1 (5 bases). The CDR3 covers 15 residues. Trimming removed 2 bases at V and 7 bases at J, with 12 bases between. Per the germline V gene, CDR1 is MDHEN and CDR2 is SYDVKM. CDR3 sequence (DNA): TGTGCCAGCAGTTTAGGCCGGGGGTTGAATTCACCCCTCCACTTT. This gives the protein CASSLGRGLNSPLHF. Full variable domain (remainder filled in from reference TRBV28 and TRBJ1-6): DVKVTQSSRYLVKRTGEKVFLECVQDMDHENMFWYRQDPGLGLRLIYFSYDVKMKEKGDIPEGYSVSREKKERFSLILESASTNQTSMYLCASSLGRGLNSPLHFGNGTRLTVT.

The J gene is TRBJ2-2, the V gene TRBV4-3, with 10 bases identical to TRBD2. This CDR3 spans 19 amino acids. The V gene end was trimmed by 0 bases and the J gene end by 3 bases; junction bases not matched to a gene: 10. CDR1 and CDR2 from the germline V gene are LGHNA and YSLEER. The chain's CDR3 is CASSQDFVWLAGDTGELFF. Written as DNA, the CDR3 is TGCGCCAGCAGCCAAGATTTTGTATGGCTAGCGGGGGACACCGGGGAGCTGTTTTTT.

This clone was counted a single time. The chain has TRBV19 and TRBJ1-6; 9 nucleotides line up with TRBD1. The length of the CDR3 is 16 residues. The germline gives CDR1 LNHDA, CDR2 SQIVND (reference sequence). With V trimmed by 9 bases and J by 0 bases, 6 bases remained unmatched. The CDR3 loop is CASRVQGASYNSPLHF. The CDR3 DNA reads as TGTGCCAGCCGTGTACAGGGGGCCTCCTATAATTCACCCCTCCACTTT.

V usage is TRBV19 and J usage is TRBJ2-1; D is possibly TRBD2 (6 bases). Per germline, CDR1 LNHDA and CDR2 SQIVND (reference sequence). This CDR3 spans 16 amino acids. The ends were cut back, 6 bases at V and 3 bases at J, with 18 bases in the middle. The CDR3 sequence is CASSKAGTSFYNEQFF. The CDR3 coding sequence is TGTGCCAGTAGCAAAGCCGGTACTAGCTTCTACAATGAGCAGTTCTTC.

The chain combines TRBV6-5 with TRBJ1-1; no definite D call. Trimming pared 4 bases from V and 1 base from J, leaving 7 bases between. Germline V gene data show CDR1 as MNHEY and CDR2 as SVGAGI. The CDR3 totals 13 residues. The CDR3 protein is CASSSPENTEAFF. Written as DNA, the CDR3 is TGTGCCAGCAGTTCCCCAGAGAACACTGAAGCTTTCTTT.

This rearrangement joins TRBV7-9 to TRBJ2-7, with D hard to call. The CDR3 is 14 residues long. Trimming removed 5 bases at V and 1 base at J, with 12 bases between. Germline loops: CDR1 SEHNR, CDR2 FQNEAQ (reference sequence). CDR3 DNA sequence: TGTGCCAGCAGCGCGCTCCGGGTATCCTACGAGCAGTACTTC. Residues: CASSALRVSYEQYF.

This sequence joins TRBV7-2 and TRBJ1-2; 9 bases are a match to TRBD1. The germline V gene encodes CDR1 SGHTA and CDR2 FQGNSA. The ends lost 5 bases at V and 2 bases at J; junction bases unmatched: 12. The CDR3 runs 17 residues. CDR3 sequence (DNA): TGTGCCAGCAGCCCTCAGAGGGACAGGGTTGCGAACTATGGCTACACCTTC. It encodes CASSPQRDRVANYGYTF.

V usage is TRBV12-3 or TRBV12-4 and J usage is TRBJ1-5; 9 nucleotides align to TRBD1. J was trimmed by 11 bases and V by 0 bases; bases with no gene match: 2. This CDR3 is 13 amino acids long. CDR3 sequence: CASSLAGDRAQHF. CDR3 coding DNA: TGTGCCAGCAGTTTAGCGGGGGACAGGGCCCAGCATTTT.

The CDR3 is CAISDLGGSGTLNTQYF. The CDR3 nucleotides are TGTGCCATCAGTGATCTAGGCGGTAGCGGGACGTTGAATACGCAGTATTTT. The chain is built from TRBV10-3 and TRBJ2-3; 8 bases line up with TRBD2. CDR1 and CDR2 (germline): ENHRY, SYGVKD. Trimming took 3 bases from V and 7 from J; bases not matched to a gene: 15. CDR3 size: 17 residues.

This clone has just one count. This chain joins TRBV4-3 and TRBJ1-4; D may be TRBD1 (5 bases). The ends were cut back, 4 bases at V and 2 bases at J, with 14 bases in the middle. The CDR3 is 16 amino acids. Germline V gene sequence: CDR1 LGHNA, CDR2 YSLEER. The CDR3 DNA follows: TGCGCCAGCAGCCCACAGGCGGCGGGCACTAATGAAAAACTGTTTTTT. Its protein product is CASSPQAAGTNEKLFF.

This rearrangement joins TRBV7-3 to TRBJ2-5; unclear D gene. V gave up 2 bases and J gave up 4 bases, with 14 bases separating them. CDR1 SGHTA and CDR2 FQGTGA come from the germline V gene. CDR3 length: 15 amino acids. CDR3: CASSLPGSPGETQYF. In nucleotides, the CDR3 is TGTGCCAGCAGCTTACCGGGCTCCCCGGGAGAGACCCAGTACTTC.

The CDR3 DNA is TGTGCCAGTAGTATGGGGGCCGGAGGTTTTGACACTGAAGCTTTCTTT. Translation: CASSMGAGGFDTEAFF. The genes are TRBV19 and TRBJ1-1; D might be TRBD1 (6 bases). The CDR3 sequence is 16 residues long. The germline V gene has CDR1 LNHDA and CDR2 SQIVND (reference sequence). Trimming shortened V by 3 bases and J by 3 bases, and 17 bases separated the two germline ends.

V usage is TRBV15 and J usage is TRBJ2-5, with 8 bases fitting TRBD1. The CDR3 consists of 15 residues. J was trimmed by 5 bases and V by 3 bases; bases with no gene match: 8. Germline V CDR1 and CDR2: LNHNV, YYDKDF (reference sequence). The CDR3 DNA is TGTGCCACCAGCAGCGGACAGGGATTTGTTGAGACCCAGTACTTC. It codes for CATSSGQGFVETQYF.

The chain uses TRBV5-1 and TRBJ1-1; TRBD1 is a possible D gene (5 bases). The CDR3 totals 15 residues. With 4 bases removed from V and 3 bases from J, the gap between germline ends came to 16 bases. Germline V gene sequence: CDR1 SGHRS, CDR2 YFSETQ. CDR3 amino acids: CASSDPTATYTEAFF. CDR3 nucleotides: TGCGCCAGCAGCGACCCGACAGCGACCTACACTGAAGCTTTCTTT. The whole variable domain, remainder taken from reference TRBV5-1 and TRBJ1-1, is KAGVTQTPRYLIKTRGQQVTLSCSPISGHRSVSWYQQTPGQGLQFLFEYFSETQRNKGNFPGRFSGRQFSNSRSEMNVSTLELGDSALYLCASSDPTATYTEAFFGQGTRLTVV.